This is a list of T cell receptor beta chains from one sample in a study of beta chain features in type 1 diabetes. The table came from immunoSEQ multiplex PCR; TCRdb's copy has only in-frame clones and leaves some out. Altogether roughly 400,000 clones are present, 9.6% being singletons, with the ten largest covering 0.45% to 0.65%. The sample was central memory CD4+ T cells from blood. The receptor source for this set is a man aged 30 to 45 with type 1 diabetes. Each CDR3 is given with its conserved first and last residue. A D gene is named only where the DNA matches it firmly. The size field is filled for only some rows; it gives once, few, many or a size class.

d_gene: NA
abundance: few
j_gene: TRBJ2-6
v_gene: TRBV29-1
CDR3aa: CSARADAGANVLTF
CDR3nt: TGCAGCGCCCGAGCGGATGCTGGGGCCAACGTCCTGACTTTC

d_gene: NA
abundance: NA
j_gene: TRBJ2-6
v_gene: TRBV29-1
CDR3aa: CSVDSSGANVLTF
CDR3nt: TGCAGCGTTGATAGCTCTGGGGCCAACGTCCTGACTTTC

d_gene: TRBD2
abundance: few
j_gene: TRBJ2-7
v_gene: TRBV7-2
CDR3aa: CASSFLAGGPYEQYF
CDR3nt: TGTGCCAGCAGCTTCCTAGCGGGAGGGCCCTACGAGCAGTACTTC

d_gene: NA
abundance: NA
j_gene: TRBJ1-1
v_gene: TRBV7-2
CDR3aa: CASSSMTDTEAFF
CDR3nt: TGTGCCAGCAGCTCAATGACAGACACTGAAGCTTTCTTT

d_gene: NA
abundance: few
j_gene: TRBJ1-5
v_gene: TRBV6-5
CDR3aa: CASGAGVNSNQPQHF
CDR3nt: TGTGCCAGTGGGGCAGGGGTAAATAGCAATCAGCCCCAGCATTTT

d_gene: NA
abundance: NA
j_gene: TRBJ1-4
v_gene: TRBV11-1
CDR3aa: CASSSGATVYNEKLFF
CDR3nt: TGTGCCAGCAGCTCCGGGGCGACAGTATATAATGAAAAACTGTTTTTT

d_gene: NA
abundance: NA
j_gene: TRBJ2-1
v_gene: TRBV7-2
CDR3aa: CASSLNSRDEQFF
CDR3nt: TGTGCCAGCAGCCTAAATTCTCGGGATGAGCAGTTCTTC

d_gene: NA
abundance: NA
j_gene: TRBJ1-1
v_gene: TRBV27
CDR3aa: CASSLSEGLNTEAFF
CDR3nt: TGTGCCAGCAGTTTATCTGAGGGGCTTAACACTGAAGCTTTCTTT

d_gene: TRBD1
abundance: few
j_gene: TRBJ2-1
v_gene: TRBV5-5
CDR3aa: CASSYKQGVIYNEQFF
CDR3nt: TGTGCCAGCAGCTACAAACAGGGGGTAATTTACAATGAGCAGTTCTTC

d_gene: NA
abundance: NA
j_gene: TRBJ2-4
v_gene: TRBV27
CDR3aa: CASSPWGTNIQYF
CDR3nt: TGTGCCAGCAGTCCTTGGGGGACAAACATTCAGTACTTC

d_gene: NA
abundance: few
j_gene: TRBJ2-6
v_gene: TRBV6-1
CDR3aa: CASSEGSWANVLTF
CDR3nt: TGTGCCAGCAGTGAAGGGAGTTGGGCCAACGTCCTGACTTTC

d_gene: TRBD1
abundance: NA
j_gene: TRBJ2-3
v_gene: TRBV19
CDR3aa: CASISQGQGDTQYF
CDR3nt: TGTGCCAGTATCTCCCAAGGACAGGGGGATACGCAGTATTTT

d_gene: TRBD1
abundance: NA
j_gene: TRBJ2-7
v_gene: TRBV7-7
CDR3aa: CASSPGPDRDYEQYF
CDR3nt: TGTGCTAGCAGCCCCGGCCCAGACAGGGACTACGAGCAGTACTTC

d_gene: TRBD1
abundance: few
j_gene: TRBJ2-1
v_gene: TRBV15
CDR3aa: CATSRVTGGRNEQFF
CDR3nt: TGTGCCACCAGCAGAGTAACAGGGGGCCGGAATGAGCAGTTCTTC

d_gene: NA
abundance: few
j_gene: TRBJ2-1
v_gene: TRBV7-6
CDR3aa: CASSLNPDRSPMRGNEQFF
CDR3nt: TGTGCCAGCAGTCTAAATCCGGACCGAAGCCCCATGAGAGGGAATGAGCAGTTCTTC

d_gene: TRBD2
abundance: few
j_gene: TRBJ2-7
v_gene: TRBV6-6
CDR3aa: CASRGTSGSWEQYF
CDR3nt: TGTGCCAGCAGGGGGACTAGCGGGAGTTGGGAGCAGTACTTC

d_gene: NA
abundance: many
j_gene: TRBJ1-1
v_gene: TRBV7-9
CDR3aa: CASSLDLAVEAFF
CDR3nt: TGTGCCAGCAGCTTAGACTTGGCGGTAGAAGCTTTCTTT

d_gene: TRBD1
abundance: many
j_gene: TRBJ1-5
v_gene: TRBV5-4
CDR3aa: CASSGGTGSNQPQHF
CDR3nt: TGTGCCAGCAGCGGTGGGACAGGGTCAAATCAGCCCCAGCATTTT

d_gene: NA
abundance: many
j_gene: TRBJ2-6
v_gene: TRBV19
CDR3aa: CASSNPRGSSGANVLTF
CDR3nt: TGTGCCAGTAGTAACCCCAGGGGAAGCTCTGGGGCCAACGTCCTGACTTTC

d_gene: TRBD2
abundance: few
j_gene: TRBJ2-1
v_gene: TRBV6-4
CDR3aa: CASSHLGLAGGNEQFF
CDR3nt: TGTGCCAGCAGTCACCTTGGGCTAGCGGGAGGCAATGAGCAGTTCTTC

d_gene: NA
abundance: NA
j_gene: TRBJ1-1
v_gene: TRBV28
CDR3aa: CASRTQVNTEAFF
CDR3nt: TGTGCCAGCAGGACACAGGTGAACACTGAAGCTTTCTTT

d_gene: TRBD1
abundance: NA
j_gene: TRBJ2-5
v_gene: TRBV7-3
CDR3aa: CASRLTGGIGETQYF
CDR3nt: TGTGCCAGCAGACTCACAGGGGGCATTGGAGAGACCCAGTACTTC

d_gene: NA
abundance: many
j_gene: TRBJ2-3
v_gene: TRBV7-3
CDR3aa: CASSFGGPFGTDTQYF
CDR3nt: TGTGCCAGCAGCTTTGGGGGTCCCTTCGGCACAGATACGCAGTATTTT

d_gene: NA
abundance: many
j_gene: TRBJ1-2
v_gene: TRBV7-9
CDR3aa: CASSRDNYGYTF
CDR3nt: TGTGCCAGCAGTCGGGATAACTATGGCTACACCTTC

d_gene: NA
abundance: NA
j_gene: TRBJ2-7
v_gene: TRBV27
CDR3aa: CATRKEYQTYEQYF
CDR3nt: TGTGCCACCAGAAAGGAGTATCAGACCTACGAGCAGTACTTC

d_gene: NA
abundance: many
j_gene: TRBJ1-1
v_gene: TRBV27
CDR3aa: CASSESGGTEAFF
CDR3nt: TGTGCCAGCAGTGAGAGTGGAGGGACTGAAGCTTTCTTT

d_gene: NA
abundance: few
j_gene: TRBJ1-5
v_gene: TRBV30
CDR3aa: CAWSVGEGGNQPQHF
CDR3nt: TGTGCCTGGAGTGTGGGGGAAGGGGGCAATCAGCCCCAGCATTTT

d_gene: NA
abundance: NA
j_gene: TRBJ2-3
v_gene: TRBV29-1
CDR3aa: CSVDQGGTDTQYF
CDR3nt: TGCAGCGTTGACCAAGGGGGCACAGATACGCAGTATTTT

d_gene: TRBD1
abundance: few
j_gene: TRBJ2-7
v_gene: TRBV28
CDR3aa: CASRPPGQGDEQYF
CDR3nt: TGTGCCAGCAGACCACCGGGACAGGGAGACGAGCAGTACTTC

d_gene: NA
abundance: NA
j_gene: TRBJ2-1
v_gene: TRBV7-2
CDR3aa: CASSLGVGVGIYNEQFF
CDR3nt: TGTGCCAGCAGCTTAGGGGTCGGGGTCGGGATATACAATGAGCAGTTCTTC

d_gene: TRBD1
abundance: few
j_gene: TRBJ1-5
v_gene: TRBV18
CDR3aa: CASSQGQGSNQPQHF
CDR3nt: TGTGCCAGCTCACAGGGACAGGGAAGCAATCAGCCCCAGCATTTT

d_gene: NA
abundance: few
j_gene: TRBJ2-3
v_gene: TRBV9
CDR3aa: CASSGATRSTDTQYF
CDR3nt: TGTGCCAGCAGCGGAGCGACAAGGAGCACAGATACGCAGTATTTT

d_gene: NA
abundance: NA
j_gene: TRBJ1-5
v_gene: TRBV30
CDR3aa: CAWRAAGAGNQPQHF
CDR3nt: TGTGCCTGGAGGGCTGCGGGGGCTGGCAATCAGCCCCAGCATTTT

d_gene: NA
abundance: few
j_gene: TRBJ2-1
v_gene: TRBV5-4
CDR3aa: CASSFPGRGIDNEQFF
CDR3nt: TGTGCCAGCAGCTTTCCGGGCAGGGGTATCGACAATGAGCAGTTCTTC

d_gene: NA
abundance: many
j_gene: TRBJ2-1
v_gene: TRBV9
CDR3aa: CASSSPVGDNEQFF
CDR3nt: TGTGCCAGCAGCTCCCCAGTAGGGGACAATGAGCAGTTCTTC

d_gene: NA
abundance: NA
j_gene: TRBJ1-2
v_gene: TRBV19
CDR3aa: CASSIATAVYGYTF
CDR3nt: TGTGCCAGTAGTATAGCGACAGCGGTCTATGGCTACACCTTC

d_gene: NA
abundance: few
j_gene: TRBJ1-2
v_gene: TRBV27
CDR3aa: CASSLDTAGIELRGYTF
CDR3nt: TGTGCCAGCAGTTTAGATACCGCGGGGATTGAGCTGCGTGGCTACACCTTC

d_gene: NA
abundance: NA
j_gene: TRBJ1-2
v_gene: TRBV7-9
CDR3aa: CASSFRDGGYTF
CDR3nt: TGTGCCAGCAGCTTCCGGGACGGTGGCTACACCTTC

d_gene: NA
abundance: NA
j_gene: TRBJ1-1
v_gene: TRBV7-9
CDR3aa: CASSLAGGETEAFF
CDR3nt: TGTGCCAGCAGCTTAGCGGGGGGTGAAACTGAAGCTTTCTTT

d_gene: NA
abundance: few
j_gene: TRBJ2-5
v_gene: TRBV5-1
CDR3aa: CASSFGSGETQYF
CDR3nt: TGCGCCAGCAGTTTCGGATCTGGAGAGACCCAGTACTTC

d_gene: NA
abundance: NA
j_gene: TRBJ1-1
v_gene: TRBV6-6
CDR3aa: CASSYQPARGEAFF
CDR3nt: TGTGCCAGCAGTTACCAGCCAGCTAGGGGTGAAGCTTTCTTT

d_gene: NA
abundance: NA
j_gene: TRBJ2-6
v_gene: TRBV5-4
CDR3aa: CASSLVGSGANVLTF
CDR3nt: TGTGCCAGCAGCTTGGTCGGGTCTGGGGCCAACGTCCTGACTTTC

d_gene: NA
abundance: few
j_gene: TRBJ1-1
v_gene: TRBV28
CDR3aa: CASSHDRNTEAFF
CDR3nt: TGTGCCAGCAGCCACGACAGGAACACTGAAGCTTTCTTT

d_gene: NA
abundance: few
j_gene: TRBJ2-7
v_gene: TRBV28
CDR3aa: CASSLGDGYYEQYF
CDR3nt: TGTGCCAGCAGTTTAGGGGACGGGTACTACGAGCAGTACTTC

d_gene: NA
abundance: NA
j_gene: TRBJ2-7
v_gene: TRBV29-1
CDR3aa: CSVVGATTYEQYF
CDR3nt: TGCAGCGTTGTCGGGGCTACGACCTACGAGCAGTACTTC

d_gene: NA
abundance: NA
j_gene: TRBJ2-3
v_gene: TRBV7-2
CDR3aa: CASSSKRPSTDTQYF
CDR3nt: TGTGCCAGCAGCTCTAAGCGCCCTAGCACAGATACGCAGTATTTT

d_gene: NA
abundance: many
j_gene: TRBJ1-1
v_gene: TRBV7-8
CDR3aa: CASSVSQDTEAFF
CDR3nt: TGTGCCAGCAGCGTAAGCCAGGACACTGAAGCTTTCTTT

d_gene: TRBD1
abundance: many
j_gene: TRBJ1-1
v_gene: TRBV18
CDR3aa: CASSSGTGTLNTEAFF
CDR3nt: TGTGCCAGCTCATCCGGGACAGGGACTCTGAACACTGAAGCTTTCTTT

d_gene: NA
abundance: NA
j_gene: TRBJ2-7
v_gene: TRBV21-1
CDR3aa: CASTPYESRTTYEQYF
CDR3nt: TGTGCCAGCACCCCCTATGAGAGCAGAACTACCTACGAGCAGTACTTC

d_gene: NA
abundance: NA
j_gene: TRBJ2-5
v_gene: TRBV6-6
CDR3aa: CASSLGETQYF
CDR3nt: TGTGCCAGCAGTCTGGGGGAGACCCAGTACTTC

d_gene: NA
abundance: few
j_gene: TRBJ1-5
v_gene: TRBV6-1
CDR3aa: CASSELPSYSNQPQHF
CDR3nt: TGTGCCAGCAGTGAACTTCCCTCATATAGCAATCAGCCCCAGCATTTT

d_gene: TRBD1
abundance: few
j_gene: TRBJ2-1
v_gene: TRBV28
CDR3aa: CASSSAGTGGNEQFF
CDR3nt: TGTGCCAGCAGTTCAGCCGGGACAGGGGGTAATGAGCAGTTCTTC

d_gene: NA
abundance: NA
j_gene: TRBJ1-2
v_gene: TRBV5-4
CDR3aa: CASSLDQSYGYTF
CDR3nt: TGTGCCAGCAGCTTGGACCAAAGCTATGGCTACACCTTC

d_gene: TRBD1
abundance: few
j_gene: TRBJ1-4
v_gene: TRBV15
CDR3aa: CATSGRTGDNEKLFF
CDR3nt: TGTGCCACCAGCGGACGGACAGGGGATAATGAAAAACTGTTTTTT

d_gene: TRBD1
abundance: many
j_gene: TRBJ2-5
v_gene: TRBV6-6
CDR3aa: CASRTGEETQYF
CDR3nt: TGTGCCAGCAGGACAGGGGAAGAGACCCAGTACTTC

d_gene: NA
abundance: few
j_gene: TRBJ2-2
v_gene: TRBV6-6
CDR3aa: CASSRLNTGELFF
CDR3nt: TGTGCCAGCAGCCGACTTAACACCGGGGAGCTGTTTTTT

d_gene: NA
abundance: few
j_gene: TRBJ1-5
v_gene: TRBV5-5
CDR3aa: CASSPGAVYSNQPQHF
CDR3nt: TGTGCCAGCAGCCCCGGGGCAGTCTATAGCAATCAGCCCCAGCATTTT

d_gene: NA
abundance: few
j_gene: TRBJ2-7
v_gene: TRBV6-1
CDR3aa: CASSERGQYYEQYF
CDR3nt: TGTGCCAGCAGTGAACGCGGACAGTACTACGAGCAGTACTTC

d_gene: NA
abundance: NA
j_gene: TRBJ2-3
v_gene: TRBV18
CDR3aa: CASSPRGGEGSTDTQYF
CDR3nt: TGTGCCAGCTCACCAAGAGGCGGGGAAGGTAGCACAGATACGCAGTATTTT

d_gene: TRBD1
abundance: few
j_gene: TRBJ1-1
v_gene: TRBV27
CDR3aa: CASSLTGGTEAFF
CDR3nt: TGTGCCAGCAGTTTGACAGGGGGTACTGAAGCTTTCTTT